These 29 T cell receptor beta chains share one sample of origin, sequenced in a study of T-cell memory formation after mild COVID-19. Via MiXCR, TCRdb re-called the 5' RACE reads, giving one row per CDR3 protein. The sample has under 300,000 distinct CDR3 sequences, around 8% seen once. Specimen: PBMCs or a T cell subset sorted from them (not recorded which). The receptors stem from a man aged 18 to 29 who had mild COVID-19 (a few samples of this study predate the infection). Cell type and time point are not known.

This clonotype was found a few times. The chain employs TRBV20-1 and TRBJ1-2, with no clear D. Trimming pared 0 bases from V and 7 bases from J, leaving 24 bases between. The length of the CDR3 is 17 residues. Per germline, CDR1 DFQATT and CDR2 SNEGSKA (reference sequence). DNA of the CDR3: TGCAGTGCTAGAGACGCGTCGCTCGTTCCATCCAGAGGTGGCTACACCTTC. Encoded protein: CSARDASLVPSRGGYTF.

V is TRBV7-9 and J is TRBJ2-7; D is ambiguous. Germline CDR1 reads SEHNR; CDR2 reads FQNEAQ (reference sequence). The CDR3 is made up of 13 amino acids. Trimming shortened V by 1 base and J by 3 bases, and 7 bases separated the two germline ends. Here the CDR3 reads CASSLGEIYEQYV. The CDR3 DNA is TGTGCCAGCAGCTTAGGAGAAATCTACGAGCAGTACGTC.

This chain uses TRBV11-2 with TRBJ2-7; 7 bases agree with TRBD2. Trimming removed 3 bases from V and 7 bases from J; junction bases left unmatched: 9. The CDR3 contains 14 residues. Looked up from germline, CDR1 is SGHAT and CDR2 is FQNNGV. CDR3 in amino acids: CASSLSRRGSEQYF. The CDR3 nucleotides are TGTGCCAGCAGCTTGTCGCGGCGGGGGTCTGAGCAGTACTTC.

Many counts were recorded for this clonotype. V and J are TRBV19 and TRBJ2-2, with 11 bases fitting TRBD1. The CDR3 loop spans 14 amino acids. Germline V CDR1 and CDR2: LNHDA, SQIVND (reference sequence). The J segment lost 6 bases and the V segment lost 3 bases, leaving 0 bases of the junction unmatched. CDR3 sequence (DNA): TGTGCCAGTAGTATGGGACAGGGGGCCGGGGAGCTGTTTTTT. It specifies CASSMGQGAGELFF.

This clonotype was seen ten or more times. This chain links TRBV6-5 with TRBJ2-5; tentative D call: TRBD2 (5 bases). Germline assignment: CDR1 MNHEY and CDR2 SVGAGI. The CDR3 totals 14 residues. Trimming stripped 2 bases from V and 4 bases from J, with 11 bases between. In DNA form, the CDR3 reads TGTGCCAGCAGTTACCAGGACTCGCGAGAGACCCAGTACTTC. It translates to CASSYQDSRETQYF.

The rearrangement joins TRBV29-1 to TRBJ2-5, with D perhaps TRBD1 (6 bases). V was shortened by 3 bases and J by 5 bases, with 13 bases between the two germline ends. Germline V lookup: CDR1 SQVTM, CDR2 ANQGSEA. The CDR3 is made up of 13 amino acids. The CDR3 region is CSVDDDRRETQYF. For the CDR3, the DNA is TGCAGCGTTGATGATGACAGGAGGGAGACCCAGTACTTC.

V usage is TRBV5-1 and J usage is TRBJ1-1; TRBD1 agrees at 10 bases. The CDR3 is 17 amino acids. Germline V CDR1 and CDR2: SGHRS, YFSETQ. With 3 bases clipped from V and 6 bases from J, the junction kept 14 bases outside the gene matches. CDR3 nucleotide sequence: TGCGCCAGCAGCTCGGACAGGGGGGCGCGAAAAAGGGCTGAAGCTTTCTTT. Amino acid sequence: CASSSDRGARKRAEAFF. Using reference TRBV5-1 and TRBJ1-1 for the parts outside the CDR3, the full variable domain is KAGVTQTPRYLIKTRGQQVTLSCSPISGHRSVSWYQQTPGQGLQFLFEYFSETQRNKGNFPGRFSGRQFSNSRSEMNVSTLELGDSALYLCASSSDRGARKRAEAFFGQGTRLTVV.

CDR3 in DNA: TGTGCCAGCAACGCGGCGGGGGGTCAAGAGACCCAGTACTTC. Residues: CASNAAGGQETQYF. The J gene is TRBJ2-5, the V gene TRBV12-3 or TRBV12-4; 8 bases line up with TRBD2. The CDR3 sequence is 14 residues long. V shed 7 bases, J shed 2 bases, and the junction held 6 bases outside the gene matches.

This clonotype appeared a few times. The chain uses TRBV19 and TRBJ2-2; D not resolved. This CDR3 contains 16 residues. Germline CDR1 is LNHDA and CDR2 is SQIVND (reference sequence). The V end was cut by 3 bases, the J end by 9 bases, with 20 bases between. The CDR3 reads CASSIADTDYFWELFF. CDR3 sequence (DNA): TGTGCCAGTAGTATCGCTGACACCGATTATTTCTGGGAGCTGTTTTTT.

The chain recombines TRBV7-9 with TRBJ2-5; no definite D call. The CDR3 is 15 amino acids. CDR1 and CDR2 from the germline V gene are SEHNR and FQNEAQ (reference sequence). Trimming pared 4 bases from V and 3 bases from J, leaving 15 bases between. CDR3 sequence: CASSYAYLGKETQYF. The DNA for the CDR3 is TGTGCCAGCAGCTACGCTTACCTGGGGAAAGAGACCCAGTACTTC.

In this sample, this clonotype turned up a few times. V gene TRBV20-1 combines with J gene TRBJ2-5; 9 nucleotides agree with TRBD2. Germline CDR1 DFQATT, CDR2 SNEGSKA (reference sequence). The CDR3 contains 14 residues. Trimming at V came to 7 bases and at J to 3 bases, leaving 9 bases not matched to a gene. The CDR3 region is CSGAGGLVEETQYF. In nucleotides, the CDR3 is TGCAGTGGAGCGGGGGGCCTGGTAGAAGAGACCCAGTACTTC.

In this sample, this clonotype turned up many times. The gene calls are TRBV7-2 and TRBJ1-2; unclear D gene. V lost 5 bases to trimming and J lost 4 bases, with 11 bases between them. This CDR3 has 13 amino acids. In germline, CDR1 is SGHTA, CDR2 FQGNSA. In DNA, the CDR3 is TGTGCCAGCAGCCCGTACACTCTCTATGGCTACACCTTC. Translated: CASSPYTLYGYTF.

The CDR3 DNA sequence: TGTGCCAGCAGCTTAGTGGGGCAGGGGATAAGCGGCACCGGGGAGCTGTTTTTT. It specifies CASSLVGQGISGTGELFF. The rearrangement joins TRBV7-8 to TRBJ2-2, with D perhaps TRBD1 (6 bases). Deletions cut 1 base from V and 4 bases from J, with 19 bases between. This CDR3 has 18 residues. Germline loops: CDR1 SGHVS, CDR2 FQNEAQ.

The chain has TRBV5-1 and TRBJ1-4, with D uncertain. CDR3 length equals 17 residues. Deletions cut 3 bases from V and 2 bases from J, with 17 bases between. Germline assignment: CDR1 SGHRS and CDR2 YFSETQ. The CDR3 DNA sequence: TGCGCCAGCAGCTCCAGGAGTGGAACATTGACTAATGAAAAACTGTTTTTT. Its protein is CASSSRSGTLTNEKLFF. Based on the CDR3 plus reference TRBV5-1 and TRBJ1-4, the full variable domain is KAGVTQTPRYLIKTRGQQVTLSCSPISGHRSVSWYQQTPGQGLQFLFEYFSETQRNKGNFPGRFSGRQFSNSRSEMNVSTLELGDSALYLCASSSRSGTLTNEKLFFGSGTQLSVL.

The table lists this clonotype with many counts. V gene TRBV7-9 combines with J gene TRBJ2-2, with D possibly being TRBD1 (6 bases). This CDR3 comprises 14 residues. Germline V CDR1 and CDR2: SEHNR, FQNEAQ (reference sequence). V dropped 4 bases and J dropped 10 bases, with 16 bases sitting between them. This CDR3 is CASSSQNTGKELFF. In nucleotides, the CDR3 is TGTGCCAGCAGCTCTCAAAATACAGGGAAGGAGCTGTTTTTT.

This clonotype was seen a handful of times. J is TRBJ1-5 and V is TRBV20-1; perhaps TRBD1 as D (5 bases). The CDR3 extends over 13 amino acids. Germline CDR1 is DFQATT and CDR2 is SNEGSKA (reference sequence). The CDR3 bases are TGCAGCCAAGAGGGGAAGACAAATCAGCCCCAGCATTTT. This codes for CSQEGKTNQPQHF.

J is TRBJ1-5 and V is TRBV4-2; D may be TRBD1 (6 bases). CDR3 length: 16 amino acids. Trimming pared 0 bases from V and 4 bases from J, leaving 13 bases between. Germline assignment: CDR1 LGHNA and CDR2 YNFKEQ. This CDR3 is CASSQDGGQTNQPQHF. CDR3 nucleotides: TGTGCCAGCAGCCAAGACGGAGGACAGACGAATCAGCCCCAGCATTTT.

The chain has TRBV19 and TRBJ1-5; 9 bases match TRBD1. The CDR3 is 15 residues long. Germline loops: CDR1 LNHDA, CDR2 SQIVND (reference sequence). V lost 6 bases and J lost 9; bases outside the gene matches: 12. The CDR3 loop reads CASRNPGTGWGPQHF. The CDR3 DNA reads TGTGCCAGTAGGAATCCCGGGACAGGGTGGGGGCCCCAGCATTTT.

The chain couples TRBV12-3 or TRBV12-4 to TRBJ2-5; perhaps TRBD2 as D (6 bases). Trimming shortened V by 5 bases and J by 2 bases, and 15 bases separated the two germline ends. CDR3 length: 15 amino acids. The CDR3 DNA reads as TGTGCCAGCAGTCCTTCCGTGACTAGTCAAGAGACCCAGTACTTC. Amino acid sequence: CASSPSVTSQETQYF.

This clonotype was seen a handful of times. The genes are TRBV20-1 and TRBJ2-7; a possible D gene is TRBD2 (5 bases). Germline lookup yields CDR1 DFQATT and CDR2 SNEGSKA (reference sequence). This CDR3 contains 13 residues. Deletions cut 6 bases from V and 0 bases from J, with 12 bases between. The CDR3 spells CSAHEGSSYEQYV. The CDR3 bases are TGCAGTGCCCACGAAGGGAGCTCCTACGAGCAGTACGTC.

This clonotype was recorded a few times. Here the CDR3 DNA reads TGTGCCAGCAGTTACCTTGCGGGGGGGTACAATGAGCAGTTCTTC. Protein product: CASSYLAGGYNEQFF. The rearrangement uses TRBV6-2 or TRBV6-3 and TRBJ2-1, with 9 bases matching TRBD2. The CDR3 loop spans 15 amino acids. The V gene's germline CDR1 is MNHEY and CDR2 SVGEGT. Trimming removed 2 bases from V and 4 bases from J; junction bases left unmatched: 3.

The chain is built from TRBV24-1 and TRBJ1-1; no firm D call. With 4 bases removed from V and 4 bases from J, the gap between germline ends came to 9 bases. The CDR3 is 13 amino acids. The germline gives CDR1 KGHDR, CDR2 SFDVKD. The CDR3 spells CATSDSSSTEAFF. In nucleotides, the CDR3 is TGTGCCACCAGTGACTCGTCAAGCACTGAAGCTTTCTTT.

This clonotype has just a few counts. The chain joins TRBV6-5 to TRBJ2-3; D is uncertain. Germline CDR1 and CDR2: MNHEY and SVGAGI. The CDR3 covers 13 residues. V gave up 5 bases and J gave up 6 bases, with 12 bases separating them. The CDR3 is CASSPAIRDTQYF. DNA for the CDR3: TGTGCCAGCAGTCCCGCAATTCGGGATACGCAGTATTTT.

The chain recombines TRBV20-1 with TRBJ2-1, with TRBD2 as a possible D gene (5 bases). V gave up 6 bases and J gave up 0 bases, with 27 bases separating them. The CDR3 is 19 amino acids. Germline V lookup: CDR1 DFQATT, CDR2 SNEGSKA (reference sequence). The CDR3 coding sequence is TGCAGTGCGAGAAATCCCGCGGGCTACTCAAGGAGCTCCTACAATGAGCAGTTCTTC. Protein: CSARNPAGYSRSSYNEQFF.

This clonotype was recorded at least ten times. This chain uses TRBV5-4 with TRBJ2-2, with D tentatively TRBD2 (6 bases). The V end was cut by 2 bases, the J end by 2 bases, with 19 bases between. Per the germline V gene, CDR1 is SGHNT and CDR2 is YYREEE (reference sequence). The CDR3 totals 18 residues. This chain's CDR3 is CASSFRRGVVPNTGELFF. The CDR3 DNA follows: TGTGCCAGCAGCTTTCGGAGGGGCGTCGTTCCAAACACCGGGGAGCTGTTTTTT.

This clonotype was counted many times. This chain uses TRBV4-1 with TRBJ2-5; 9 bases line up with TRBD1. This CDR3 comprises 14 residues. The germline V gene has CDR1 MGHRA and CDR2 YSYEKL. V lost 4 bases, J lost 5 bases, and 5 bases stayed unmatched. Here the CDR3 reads CASSRDREMETQYF. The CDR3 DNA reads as TGCGCCAGCAGCCGGGACAGGGAGATGGAGACCCAGTACTTC.

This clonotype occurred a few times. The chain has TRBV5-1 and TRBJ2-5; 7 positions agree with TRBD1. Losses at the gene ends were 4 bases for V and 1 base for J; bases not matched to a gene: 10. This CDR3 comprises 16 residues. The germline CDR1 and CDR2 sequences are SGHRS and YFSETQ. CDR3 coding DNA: TGCGCCAGCAGCCCAACCATCAGGACAGGCCAAGAGACCCAGTACTTC. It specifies CASSPTIRTGQETQYF.

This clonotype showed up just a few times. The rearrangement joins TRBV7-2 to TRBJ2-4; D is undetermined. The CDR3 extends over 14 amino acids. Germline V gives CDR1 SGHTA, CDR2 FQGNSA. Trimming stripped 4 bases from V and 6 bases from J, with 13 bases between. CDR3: CASSSEIRGNIQYF. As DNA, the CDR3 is TGTGCCAGCAGCTCGGAGATTCGCGGAAACATTCAGTACTTC.

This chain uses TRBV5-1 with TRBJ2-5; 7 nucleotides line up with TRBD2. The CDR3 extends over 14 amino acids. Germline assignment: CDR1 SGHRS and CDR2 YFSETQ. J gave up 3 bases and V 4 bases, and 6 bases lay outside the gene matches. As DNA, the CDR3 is TGCGCCAGCAGCGTAAGCGGGGAAAAAGAGACCCAGTACTTC. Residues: CASSVSGEKETQYF.